This T cell receptor (beta chain) was recorded in a study of cytomegalovirus exposure and HLA in healthy donors. The PCR was carried out with 60 Vbeta primers and 13 Jbeta primers. Assay: immunoSEQ multiplex PCR; the TCRdb copy retains only in-frame clones and omits some. The sample has some 63,000 clones; about four fifths are singletons. CDR1 and CDR2 from the germline V gene are SGHNT and YYREEE (reference sequence). The V gene end was trimmed by 4 bases and the J gene end by 2 bases; junction bases not matched to a gene: 4. The CDR3 runs 14 residues. Sequencing was carried out using PBMCs. The clonotype originates from a woman aged 40 to 50 in good health and CMV-seronegative. V is TRBV5-4 and J is TRBJ1-2; 8 nucleotides agree with TRBD1. In DNA form, the CDR3 reads TGTGCCAGCAGCGACAGGGGAGCAAACTATGGCTACACCTTC. Its protein is CASSDRGANYGYTF.